The entry below gives a single T cell receptor beta chain sequence along with its context. The data were taken from a study of blood T cell repertoires in COVID-19. The CDR3 runs to 16 residues. Germline V gene sequence: CDR1 SGHRS, CDR2 YFSETQ. The trim removed 5 bases at V and 2 bases at J, leaving 10 bases unmatched. TCRdb keeps only in-frame clones here, not all; method: immunoSEQ multiplex PCR. In the table there are 60,000 or so clones, approximately 84% of which are singletons. This TCR derives from a man aged 55 to 70 with acute or convalescent COVID-19. Material for sequencing was peripheral blood. V is TRBV5-1 and J is TRBJ2-7; the match to TRBD2 covers 10 bases. The CDR3: CASSSNSGGLTYEQYF. CDR3 DNA: TGCGCCAGCAGTTCGAATAGCGGGGGGCTAACCTACGAGCAGTACTTC.